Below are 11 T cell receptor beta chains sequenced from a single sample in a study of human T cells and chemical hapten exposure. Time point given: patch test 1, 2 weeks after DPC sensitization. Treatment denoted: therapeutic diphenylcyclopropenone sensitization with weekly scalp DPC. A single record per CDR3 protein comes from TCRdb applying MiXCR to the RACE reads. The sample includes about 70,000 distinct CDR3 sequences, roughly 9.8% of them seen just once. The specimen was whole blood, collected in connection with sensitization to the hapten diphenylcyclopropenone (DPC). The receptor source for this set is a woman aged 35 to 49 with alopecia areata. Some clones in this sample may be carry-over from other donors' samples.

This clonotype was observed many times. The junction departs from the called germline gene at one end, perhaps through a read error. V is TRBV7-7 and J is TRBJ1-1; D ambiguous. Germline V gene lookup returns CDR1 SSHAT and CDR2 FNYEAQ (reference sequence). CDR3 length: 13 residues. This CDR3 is CASSPRQNTEAFF. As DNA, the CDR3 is TGTGCTAGCAGCCCCCGACAGAACACTGAAGCTTTCTTT.

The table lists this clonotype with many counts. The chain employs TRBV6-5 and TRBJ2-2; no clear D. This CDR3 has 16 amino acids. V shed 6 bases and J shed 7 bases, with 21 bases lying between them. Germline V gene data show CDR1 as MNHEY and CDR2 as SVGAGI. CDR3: CASRGVSGWYSGELFF. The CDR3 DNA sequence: TGTGCCAGCAGGGGCGTGTCCGGGTGGTATAGCGGGGAGCTGTTTTTT.

CDR3 residues: CASSTTGLDTDTQYF. DNA for the CDR3: TGTGCCAGCAGCACTACGGGACTAGACACAGATACGCAGTATTTT. This rearrangement joins TRBV11-3 to TRBJ2-3, with 8 bases lining up with TRBD2. Trimming cost V 5 bases and J 2 bases; bases outside gene matches: 6. The CDR3 is made up of 15 amino acids. Germline CDR1 is SGHNT and CDR2 is YENEEA.

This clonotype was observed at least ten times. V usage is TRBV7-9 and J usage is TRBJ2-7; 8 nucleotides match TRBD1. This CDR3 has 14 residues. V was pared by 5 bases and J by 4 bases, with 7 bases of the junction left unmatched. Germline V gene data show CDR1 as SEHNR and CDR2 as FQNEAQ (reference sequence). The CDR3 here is CASSPRTGPYEQYF. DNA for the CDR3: TGTGCCAGCAGCCCACGGACAGGGCCGTACGAGCAGTACTTC.

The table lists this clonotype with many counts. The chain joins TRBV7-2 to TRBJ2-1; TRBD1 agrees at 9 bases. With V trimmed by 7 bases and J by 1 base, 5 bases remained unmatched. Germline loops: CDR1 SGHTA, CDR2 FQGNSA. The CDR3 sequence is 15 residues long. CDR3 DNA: TGTGCCAGCATCAAAGACAGGGGGTCCTACAATGAGCAGTTCTTC. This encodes CASIKDRGSYNEQFF.

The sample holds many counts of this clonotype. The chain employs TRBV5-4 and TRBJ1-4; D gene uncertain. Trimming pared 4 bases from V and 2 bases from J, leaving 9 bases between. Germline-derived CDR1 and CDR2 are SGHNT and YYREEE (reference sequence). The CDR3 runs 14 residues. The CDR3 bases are TGTGCCAGCAGCCCCGGGCAGACTAATGAAAAACTGTTTTTT. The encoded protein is CASSPGQTNEKLFF.

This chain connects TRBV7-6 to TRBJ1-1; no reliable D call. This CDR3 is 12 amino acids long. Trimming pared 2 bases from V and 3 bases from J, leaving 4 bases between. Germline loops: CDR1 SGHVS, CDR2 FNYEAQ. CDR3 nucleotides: TGTGCCAGCAGCTTAATCCACACTGAAGCTTTCTTT. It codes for CASSLIHTEAFF. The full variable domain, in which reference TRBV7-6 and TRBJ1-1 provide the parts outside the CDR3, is GAGVSQSPRYKVTKRGQDVALRCDPISGHVSLYWYRQALGQGPEFLTYFNYEAQQDKSGLPNDRFSAERPEGSISTLTIQRTEQRDSAMYRCASSLIHTEAFFGQGTRLTVV.

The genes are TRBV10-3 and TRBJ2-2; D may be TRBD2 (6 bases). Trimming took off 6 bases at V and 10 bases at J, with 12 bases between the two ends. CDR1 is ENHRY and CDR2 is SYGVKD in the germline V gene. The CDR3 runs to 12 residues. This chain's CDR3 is CAIRSWREELFF. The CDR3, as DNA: TGTGCCATCAGGAGTTGGAGGGAGGAGCTGTTTTTT.

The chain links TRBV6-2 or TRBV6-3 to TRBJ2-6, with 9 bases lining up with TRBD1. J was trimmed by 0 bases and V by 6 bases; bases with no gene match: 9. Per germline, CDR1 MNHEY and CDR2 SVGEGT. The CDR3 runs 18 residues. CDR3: CASRKGQGPFSGANVLTF. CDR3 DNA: TGTGCCAGCAGAAAGGGACAGGGACCATTCTCTGGGGCCAACGTCCTGACTTTC.

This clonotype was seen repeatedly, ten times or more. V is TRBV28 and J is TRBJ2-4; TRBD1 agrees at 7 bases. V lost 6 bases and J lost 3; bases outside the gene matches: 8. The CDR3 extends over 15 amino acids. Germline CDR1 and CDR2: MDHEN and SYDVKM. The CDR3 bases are TGTGCCAGCAGCTACGGACAGGACCTCAAAAACATTCAGTACTTC. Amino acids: CASSYGQDLKNIQYF.

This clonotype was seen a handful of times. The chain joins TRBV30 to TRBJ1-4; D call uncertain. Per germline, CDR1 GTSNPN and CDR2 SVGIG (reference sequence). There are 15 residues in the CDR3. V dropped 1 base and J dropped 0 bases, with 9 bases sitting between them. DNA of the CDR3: TGTGCCTGGAGTGACATCGGGGCAACTAATGAAAAACTGTTTTTT. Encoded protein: CAWSDIGATNEKLFF.